This T cell receptor beta chain was retrieved from a study of identical twins. CDR3 length: 16 amino acids. Germline V gives CDR1 DFQATT, CDR2 SNEGSKA (reference sequence). The J segment lost 3 bases and the V segment lost 5 bases, leaving 9 bases of the junction unmatched. This clonotype was counted ten times or more. The target antigen is unknown. Study results and caveats: The study reached conclusions through statistical analysis that was cross-sectional, not following the same donors. Twin-shared out-of-frame alpha sequences showed excess low generation probability.

Unique molecular identifiers were present on the cDNA, and a universal primer site came from template switching. TCRdb reanalysed the 5' RACE reads using MiXCR and keeps one entry per CDR3 protein. The sample holds about 700,000 distinct CDR3 sequences, approximately 6% seen once. Sequencing was done on a sample of naive T cells sorted from blood. The source of this sequence is a man between 18 and 29 years old in good health. The chain uses TRBV20-1 and TRBJ2-3; 12 bases agree with TRBD2. The CDR3 DNA follows: TGCAGTGCTCAAAAACGGACTAGCGGGACGACAGATACGCAGTATTTT. This encodes CSAQKRTSGTTDTQYF.